This T cell receptor beta chain was documented in a study of cytomegalovirus exposure and HLA in healthy donors. CDR1 is MGHRA and CDR2 is YSYEKL in the germline V gene. The CDR3 is 17 residues long. V shed 1 base, J shed 7 bases, and the junction held 11 bases outside the gene matches. The PCR had 60 Vbeta and 13 Jbeta primers. Method: immunoSEQ multiplex PCR; TCRdb's copy keeps in-frame clones and lacks some. The table lists 100,000 to 150,000 clones, 75% to 85% of them singletons, with about 3.5% in the top ten. The sample comprised PBMCs. The clonotype originates from a man in his forties in good health and CMV-seronegative. The chain links TRBV4-1 to TRBJ1-2, with 11 positions matching TRBD1. CDR3: CASSQVNPGQGARGYTF. The CDR3, as DNA: TGCGCCAGCAGCCAAGTTAATCCTGGACAGGGGGCGCGTGGCTACACCTTC.